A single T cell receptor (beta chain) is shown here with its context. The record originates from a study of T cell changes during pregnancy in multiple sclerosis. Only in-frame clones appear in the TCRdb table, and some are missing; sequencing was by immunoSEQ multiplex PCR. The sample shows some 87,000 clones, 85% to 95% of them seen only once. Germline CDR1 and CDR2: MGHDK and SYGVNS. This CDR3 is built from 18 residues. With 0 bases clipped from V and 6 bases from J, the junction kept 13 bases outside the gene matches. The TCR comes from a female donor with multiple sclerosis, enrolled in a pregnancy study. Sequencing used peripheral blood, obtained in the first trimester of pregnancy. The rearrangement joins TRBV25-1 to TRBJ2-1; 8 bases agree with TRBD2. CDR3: CASSEYSMIAGYGNEQFF. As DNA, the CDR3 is TGTGCCAGCAGTGAATATTCGATGATAGCGGGATATGGCAATGAGCAGTTCTTC.